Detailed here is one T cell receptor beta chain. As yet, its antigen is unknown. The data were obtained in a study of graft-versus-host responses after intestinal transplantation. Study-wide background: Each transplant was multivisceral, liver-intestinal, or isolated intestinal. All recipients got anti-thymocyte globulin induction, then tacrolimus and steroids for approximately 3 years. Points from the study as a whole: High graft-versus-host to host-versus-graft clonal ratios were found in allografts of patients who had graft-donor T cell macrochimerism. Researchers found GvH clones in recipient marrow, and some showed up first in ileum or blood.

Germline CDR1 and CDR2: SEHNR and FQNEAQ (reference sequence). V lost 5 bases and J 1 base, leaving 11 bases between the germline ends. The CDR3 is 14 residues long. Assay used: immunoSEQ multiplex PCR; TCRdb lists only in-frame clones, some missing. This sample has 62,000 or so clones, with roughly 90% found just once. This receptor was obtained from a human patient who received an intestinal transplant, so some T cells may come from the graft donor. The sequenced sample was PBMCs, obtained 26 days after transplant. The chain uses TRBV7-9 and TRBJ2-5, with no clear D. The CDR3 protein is CASSPRSFQETQYF. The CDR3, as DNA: TGTGCCAGCAGCCCCAGGTCCTTCCAAGAGACCCAGTACTTC. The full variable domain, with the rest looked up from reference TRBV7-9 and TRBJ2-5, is DTGVSQNPRHKITKRGQNVTFRCDPISEHNRLYWYRQTLGQGPEFLTYFQNEAQLEKSRLLSDRFSAERPKGSFSTLEIQRTEQGDSAMYLCASSPRSFQETQYFGPGTRLLVL.